Detailed here is one T cell receptor (beta chain). In its sample, this clonotype was seen a few times. Its antigen is unknown. Base quality data are lacking; no much larger clone is found one base away. The sequencer was an Illumina HiSeq 1500. Starting from the raw public reads, TCRdb applied fastp trimming at Q25, assembled clones with MiXCR and retained in-frame beta chains. All rows with the same CDR3 protein become a single entry with the most common DNA and genes. The sample contains about 920,000 distinct CDR3 sequences, 31% of them found a single time. The ten largest account for over 12% of the sample. Per the publication, the treatment or condition label means: in vitro stimulation with specific CMV peptide epitopes to enrich CMV-specific T cells. This record comes from a study of T cell repertoires in cytomegalovirus infection (dated by TCRdb to the late 2010s). Some background on the complete study: The peptide stimulations were aimed at well-studied HLA-B-restricted epitopes as well as recently identified HLA-C-restricted CMV epitopes, whose presentation resists viral immunomodulation. The HLA type of each donor mattered for the analysis, because public TCR beta signatures pointed to carriage of CMV infection along with the matching HLA type.

Findings and caveats that apply to the study as a whole: The ex vivo response was dominated by HLA-C-restricted CMV-specific TCR beta clonotypes, and the single most frequent clonotype in two of eight donors was supplied by these HLA-C-restricted clonotypes. In both this cohort and an independent cohort of 350 to 400 donors, the cumulative frequency of public TCR beta family members distinguished carriers of CMV infection plus the relevant HLA type.

CDR1 and CDR2 are drawn from the germline V gene: KGHSH, LQKENI. V gives up 3 bases and J gives up 6 bases, and the segment between their germline ends measures 20 bases. From the cysteine through the phenylalanine, the CDR3 covers 16 amino acids. Only the CDR3 DNA stays, 48 bases, in frame from base 1. The chain employs TRBV18 and TRBJ1-2; TRBD1 might be the D gene, on 6 matching bases. The TCR comes from a human donor in good health (CMV status not recorded). Some clones in this sample may be carry-over from other donors' samples. The source material was cultured CD8+ T cells from PBMCs, sampled from culture after CMV antigen stimulation. CDR3 region: CASSPSVGQGRDGYTF. The nucleotide sequence reads as follows: TGTGCCAGCTCACCTTCGGTGGGGCAGGGGAGAGATGGCTACACCTTC.